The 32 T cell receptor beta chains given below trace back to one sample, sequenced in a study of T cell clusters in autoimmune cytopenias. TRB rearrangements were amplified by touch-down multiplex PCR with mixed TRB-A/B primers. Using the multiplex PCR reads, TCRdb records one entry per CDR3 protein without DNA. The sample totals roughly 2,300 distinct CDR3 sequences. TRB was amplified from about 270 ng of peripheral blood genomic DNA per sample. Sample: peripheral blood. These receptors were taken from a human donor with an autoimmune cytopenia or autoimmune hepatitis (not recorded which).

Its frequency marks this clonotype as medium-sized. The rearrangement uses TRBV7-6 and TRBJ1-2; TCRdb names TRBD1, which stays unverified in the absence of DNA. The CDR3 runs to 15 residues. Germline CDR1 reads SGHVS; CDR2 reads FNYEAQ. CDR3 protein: CASSLGRTGKGGYTF.

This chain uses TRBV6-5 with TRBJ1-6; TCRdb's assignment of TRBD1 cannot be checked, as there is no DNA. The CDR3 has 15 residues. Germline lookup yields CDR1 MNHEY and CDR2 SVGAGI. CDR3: CASRREGGPNSPLHF.

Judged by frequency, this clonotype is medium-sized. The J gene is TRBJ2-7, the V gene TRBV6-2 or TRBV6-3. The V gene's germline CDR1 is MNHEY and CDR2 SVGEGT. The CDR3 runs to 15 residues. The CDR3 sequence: CASSQPDGSSYEQYF.

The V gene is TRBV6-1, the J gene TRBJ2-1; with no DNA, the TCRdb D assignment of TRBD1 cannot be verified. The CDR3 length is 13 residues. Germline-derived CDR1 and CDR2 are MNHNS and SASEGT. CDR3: CASSDRGLNEQFF.

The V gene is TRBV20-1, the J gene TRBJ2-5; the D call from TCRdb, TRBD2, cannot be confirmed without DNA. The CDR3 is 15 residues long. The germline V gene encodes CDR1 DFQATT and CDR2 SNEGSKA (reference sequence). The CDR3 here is CSARDRLAGRETQYF.

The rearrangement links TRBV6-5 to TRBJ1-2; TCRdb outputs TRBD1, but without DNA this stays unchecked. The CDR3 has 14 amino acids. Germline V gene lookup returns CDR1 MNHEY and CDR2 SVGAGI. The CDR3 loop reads CASSSQGGMYGYTF.

The CDR3 protein is CASSARGTGAYEQYF. The V and J genes are TRBV7-6 and TRBJ2-7; TCRdb picks TRBD1, but there is no DNA to check that call. CDR3 length: 15 residues. Per germline, CDR1 SGHVS and CDR2 FNYEAQ. Using reference TRBV7-6 and TRBJ2-7 for the parts outside the CDR3, the full variable domain is GAGVSQSPRYKVTKRGQDVALRCDPISGHVSLYWYRQALGQGPEFLTYFNYEAQQDKSGLPNDRFSAERPEGSISTLTIQRTEQRDSAMYRCASSARGTGAYEQYFGPGTRLTVT.

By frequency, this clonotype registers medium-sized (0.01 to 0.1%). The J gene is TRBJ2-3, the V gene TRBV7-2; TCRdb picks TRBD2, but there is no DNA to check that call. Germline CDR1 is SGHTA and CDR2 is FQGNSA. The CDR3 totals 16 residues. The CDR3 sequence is CASSYKREGGADTQYF. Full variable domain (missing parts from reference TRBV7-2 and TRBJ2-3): GAGVSQSPSNKVTEKGKDVELRCDPISGHTALYWYRQSLGQGLEFLIYFQGNSAPDKSGLPSDRFSAERTGGSVSTLTIQRTQQEDSAVYLCASSYKREGGADTQYFGPGTRLTVL.

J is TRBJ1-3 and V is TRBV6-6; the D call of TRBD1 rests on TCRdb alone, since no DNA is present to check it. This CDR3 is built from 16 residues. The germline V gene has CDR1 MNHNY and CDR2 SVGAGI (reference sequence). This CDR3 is CASSYSGGRDGNTIYF.

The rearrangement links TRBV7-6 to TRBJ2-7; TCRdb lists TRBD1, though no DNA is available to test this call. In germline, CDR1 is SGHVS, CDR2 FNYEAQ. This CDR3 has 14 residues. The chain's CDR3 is CASSRQGHSYEQYF.

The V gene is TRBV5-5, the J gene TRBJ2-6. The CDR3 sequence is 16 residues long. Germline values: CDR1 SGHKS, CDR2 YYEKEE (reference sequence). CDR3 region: CASSLETYSGANVLTF.

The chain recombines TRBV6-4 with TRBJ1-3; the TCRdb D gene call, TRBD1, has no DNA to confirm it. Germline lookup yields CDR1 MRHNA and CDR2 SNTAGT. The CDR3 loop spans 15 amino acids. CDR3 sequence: CASSDTGLVGNTIYF.

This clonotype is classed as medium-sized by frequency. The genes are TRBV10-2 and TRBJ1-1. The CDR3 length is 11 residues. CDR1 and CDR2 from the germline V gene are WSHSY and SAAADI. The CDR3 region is CASSDLAEAFF.

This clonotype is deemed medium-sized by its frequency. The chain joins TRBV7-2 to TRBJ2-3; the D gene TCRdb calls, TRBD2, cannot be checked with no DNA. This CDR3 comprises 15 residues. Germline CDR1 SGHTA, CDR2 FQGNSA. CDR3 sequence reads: CASSFSSGLSDTQYF.

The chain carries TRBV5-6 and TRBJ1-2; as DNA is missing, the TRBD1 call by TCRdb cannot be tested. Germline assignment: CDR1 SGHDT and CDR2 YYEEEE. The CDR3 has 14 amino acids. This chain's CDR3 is CASSIRTGNYGYTF. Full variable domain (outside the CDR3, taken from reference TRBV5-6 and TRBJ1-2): DAGVTQSPTHLIKTRGQQVTLRCSPKSGHDTVSWYQQALGQGPQFIFQYYEEEERQRGNFPDRFSGHQFPNYSSELNVNALLLGDSALYLCASSIRTGNYGYTFGSGTRLTVV.

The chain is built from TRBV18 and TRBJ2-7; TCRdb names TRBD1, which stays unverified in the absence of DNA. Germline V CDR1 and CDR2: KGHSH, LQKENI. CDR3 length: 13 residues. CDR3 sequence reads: CASSFRDSYEQYF. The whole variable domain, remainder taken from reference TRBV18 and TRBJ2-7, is NAGVMQNPRHLVRRRGQEARLRCSPMKGHSHVYWYRQLPEEGLKFMVYLQKENIIDESGMPKERFSAEFPKEGPSILRIQQVVRGDSAAYFCASSFRDSYEQYFGPGTRLTVT.

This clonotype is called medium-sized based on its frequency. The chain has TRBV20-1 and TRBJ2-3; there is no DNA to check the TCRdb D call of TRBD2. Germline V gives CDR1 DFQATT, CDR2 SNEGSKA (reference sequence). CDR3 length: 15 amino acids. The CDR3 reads CSARDGGAGSDTQYF.

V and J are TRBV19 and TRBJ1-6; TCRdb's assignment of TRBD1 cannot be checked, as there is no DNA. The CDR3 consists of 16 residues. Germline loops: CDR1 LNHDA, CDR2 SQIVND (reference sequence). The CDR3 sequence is CASSKVTGPHNSPLHF.

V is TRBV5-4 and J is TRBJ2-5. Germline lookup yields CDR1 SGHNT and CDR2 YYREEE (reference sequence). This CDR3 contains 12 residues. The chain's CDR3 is CASSSTWETQYF.

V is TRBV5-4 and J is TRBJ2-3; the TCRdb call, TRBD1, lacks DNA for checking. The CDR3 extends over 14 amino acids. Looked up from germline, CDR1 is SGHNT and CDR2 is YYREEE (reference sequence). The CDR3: CASSLVTGADTQYF.

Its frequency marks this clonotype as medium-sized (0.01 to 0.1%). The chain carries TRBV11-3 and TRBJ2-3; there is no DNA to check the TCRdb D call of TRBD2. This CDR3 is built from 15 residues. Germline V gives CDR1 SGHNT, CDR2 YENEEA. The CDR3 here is CASSSGLAGGDTQYF. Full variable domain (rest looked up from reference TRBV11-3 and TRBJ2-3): EAGVVQSPRYKIIEKKQPVAFWCNPISGHNTLYWYLQNLGQGPELLIRYENEEAVDDSQLPKDRFSAERLKGVDSTLKIQPAELGDSAVYLCASSSGLAGGDTQYFGPGTRLTVL.

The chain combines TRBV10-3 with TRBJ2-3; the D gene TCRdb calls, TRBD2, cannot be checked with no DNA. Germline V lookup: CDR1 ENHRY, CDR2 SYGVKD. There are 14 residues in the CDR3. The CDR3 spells CAIRETSGGGRQYF.

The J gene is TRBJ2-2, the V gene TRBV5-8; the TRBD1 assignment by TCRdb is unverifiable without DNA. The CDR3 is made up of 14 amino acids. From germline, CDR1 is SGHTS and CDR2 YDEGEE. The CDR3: CASRLTGGTGELFF. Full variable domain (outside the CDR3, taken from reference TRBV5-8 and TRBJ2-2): EAGVTQSPTHLIKTRGQQATLRCSPISGHTSVYWYQQALGLGLQFLLWYDEGEERNRGNFPPRFSGRQFPNYSSELNVNALELEDSALYLCASRLTGGTGELFFGEGSRLTVL.

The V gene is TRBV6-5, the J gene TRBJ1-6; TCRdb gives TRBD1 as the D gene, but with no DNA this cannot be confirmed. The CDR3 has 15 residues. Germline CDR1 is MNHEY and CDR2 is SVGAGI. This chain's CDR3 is CASSFREWGNSPLHF.

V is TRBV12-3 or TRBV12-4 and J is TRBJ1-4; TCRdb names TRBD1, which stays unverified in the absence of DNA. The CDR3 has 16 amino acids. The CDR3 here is CASSPGQRTTNEKLFF.

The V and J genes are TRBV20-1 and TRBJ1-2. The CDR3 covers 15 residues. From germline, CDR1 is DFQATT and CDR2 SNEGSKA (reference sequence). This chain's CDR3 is CSARDDGTAIYGYTF.

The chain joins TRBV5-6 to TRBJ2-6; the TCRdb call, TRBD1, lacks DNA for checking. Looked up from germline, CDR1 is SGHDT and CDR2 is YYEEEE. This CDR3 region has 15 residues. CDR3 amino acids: CASSSGVSGANVLTF.

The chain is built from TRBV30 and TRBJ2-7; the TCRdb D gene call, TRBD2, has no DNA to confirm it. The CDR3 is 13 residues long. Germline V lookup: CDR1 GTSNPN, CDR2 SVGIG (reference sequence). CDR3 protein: CAWGWTEVYEQYF.

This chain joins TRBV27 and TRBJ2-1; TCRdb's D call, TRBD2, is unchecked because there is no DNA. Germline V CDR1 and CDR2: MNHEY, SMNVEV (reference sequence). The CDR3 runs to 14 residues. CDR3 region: CASSRRTASDEQFF.

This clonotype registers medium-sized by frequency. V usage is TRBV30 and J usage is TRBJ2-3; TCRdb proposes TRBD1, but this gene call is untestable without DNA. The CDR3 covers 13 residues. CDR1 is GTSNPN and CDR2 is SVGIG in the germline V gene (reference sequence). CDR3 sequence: CAWSGISTDTQYF.

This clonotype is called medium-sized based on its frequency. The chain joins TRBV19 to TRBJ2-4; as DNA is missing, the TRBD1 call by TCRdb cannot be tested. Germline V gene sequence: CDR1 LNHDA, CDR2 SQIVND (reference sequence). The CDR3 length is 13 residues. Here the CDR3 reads CASSSWDVNIQYF. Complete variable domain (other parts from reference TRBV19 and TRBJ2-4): DGGITQSPKYLFRKEGQNVTLSCEQNLNHDAMYWYRQDPGQGLRLIYYSQIVNDFQKGDIAEGYSVSREKKESFPLTVTSAQKNPTAFYLCASSSWDVNIQYFGAGTRLSVL.

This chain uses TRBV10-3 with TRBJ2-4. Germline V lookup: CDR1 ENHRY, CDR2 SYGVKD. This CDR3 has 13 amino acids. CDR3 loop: CAISESGANIQYF.